The source of this T cell receptor beta chain is a study of T cell responses to AZD1222 COVID-19 vaccine. The assay was immunoSEQ multiplex PCR, and TCRdb's table has in-frame clones only and misses some. The data hold 110,000 to 150,000 clones, with around 92% observed a single time. The germline CDR1 and CDR2 sequences are SGHNT and YYREEE (reference sequence). This CDR3 comprises 16 residues. Trimming removed 0 bases at V and 0 bases at J, with 12 bases between. General observations from the study: Seropositivity was recorded at baseline in only 5 or 6 AZD1222 recipients. Among spike-specific TCRs, nearly half reportedly target unmutated variant regions.

To note about this clone: Its cognate antigen is unknown.

It was second doses at about 4 or about 12 weeks that were pooled. This receptor was obtained from an adult who received the AZD1222 COVID-19 vaccine. The input for sequencing was peripheral blood, taken 28 days after the second AZD1222 dose. The chain employs TRBV5-4 and TRBJ2-5; D call uncertain. This chain's CDR3 is CASSLAVSSYQETQYF. CDR3 nucleotides: TGTGCCAGCAGCTTGGCCGTTAGCTCGTACCAAGAGACCCAGTACTTC.